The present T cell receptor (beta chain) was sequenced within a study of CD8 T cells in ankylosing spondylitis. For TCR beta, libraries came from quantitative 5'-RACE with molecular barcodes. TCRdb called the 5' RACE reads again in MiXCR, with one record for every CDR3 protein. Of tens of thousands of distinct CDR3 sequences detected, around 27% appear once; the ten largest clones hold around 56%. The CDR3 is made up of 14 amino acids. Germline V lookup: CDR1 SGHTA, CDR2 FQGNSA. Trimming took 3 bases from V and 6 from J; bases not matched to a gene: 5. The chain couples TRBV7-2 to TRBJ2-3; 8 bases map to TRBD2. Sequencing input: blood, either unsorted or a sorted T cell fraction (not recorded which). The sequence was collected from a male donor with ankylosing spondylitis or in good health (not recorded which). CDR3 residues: CASSFSGGGDTQYF. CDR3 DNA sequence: TGTGCCAGCAGCTTCTCAGGCGGGGGGGATACGCAGTATTTT.